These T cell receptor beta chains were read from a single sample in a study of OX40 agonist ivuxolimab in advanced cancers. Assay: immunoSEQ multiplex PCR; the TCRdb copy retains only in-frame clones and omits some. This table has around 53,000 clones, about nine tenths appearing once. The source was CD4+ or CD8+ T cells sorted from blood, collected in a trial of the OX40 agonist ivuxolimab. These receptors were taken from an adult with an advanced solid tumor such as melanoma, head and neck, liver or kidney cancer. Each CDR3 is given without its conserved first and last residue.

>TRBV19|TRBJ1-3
ATRDRGRLDGNTIY
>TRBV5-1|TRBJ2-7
ASSFRQGRLAEQY
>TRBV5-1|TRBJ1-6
ASSAQGWDSPLH
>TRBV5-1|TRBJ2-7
ASSFKGSLYEQY
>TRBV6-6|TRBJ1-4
ASSEPARREKLF
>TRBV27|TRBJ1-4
ASSRSGTANEKLF
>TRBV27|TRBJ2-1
ASSRGQSLVFNEQF
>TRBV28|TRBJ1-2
ASRQGALGYT
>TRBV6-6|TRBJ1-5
ASSYPGLGSNQPQH
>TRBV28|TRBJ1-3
ASRDRQGRRGNTIY
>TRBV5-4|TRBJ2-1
ASSPARTSGRTEQF
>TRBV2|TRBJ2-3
ASSDRTGATDTQY
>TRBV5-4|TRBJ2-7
ASSQGQGAYEQY
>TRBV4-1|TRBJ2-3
ASSPPMGAGQFSGTQY
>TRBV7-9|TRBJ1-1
ASSLEGNTEAF
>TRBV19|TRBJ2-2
ASRHIISGSTGELF
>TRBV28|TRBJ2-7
ASRVGGPLNEQY
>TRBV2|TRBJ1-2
ASKEGGASGGYT
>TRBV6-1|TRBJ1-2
ASSGIPLT
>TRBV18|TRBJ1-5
ASSPGTGSNQPQH
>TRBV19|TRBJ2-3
ASSILGQGPDTQY
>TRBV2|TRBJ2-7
ASSNRGPYEQY
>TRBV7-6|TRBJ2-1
ASSPTWGEQF
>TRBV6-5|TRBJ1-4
ASTVTLGEKLF
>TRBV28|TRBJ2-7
ASSLRYEQY
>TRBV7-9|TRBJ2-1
ASSPGGGRRNEQF
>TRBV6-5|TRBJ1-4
ASSFAGQVNEKLF
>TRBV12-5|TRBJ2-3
ASGSGLAGAGTDTQY
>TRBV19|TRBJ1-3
ASRPMDRGRIGPGNTIY
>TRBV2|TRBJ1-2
ASTRDMKSANYGYT
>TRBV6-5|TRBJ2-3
ASKGTSGLSDTQY
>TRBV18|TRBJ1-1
ASSPLPQGGLGNTEAF
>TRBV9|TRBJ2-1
ASSANLDEQF
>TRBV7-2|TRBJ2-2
ASSSQGLHTGELF
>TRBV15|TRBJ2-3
ATSTRDRWFSDTQY
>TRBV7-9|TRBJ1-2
ASIVGQGAEGYT
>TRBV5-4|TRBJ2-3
ASASSAEREAPPQY
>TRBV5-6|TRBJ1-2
ASSLAQGGGYT